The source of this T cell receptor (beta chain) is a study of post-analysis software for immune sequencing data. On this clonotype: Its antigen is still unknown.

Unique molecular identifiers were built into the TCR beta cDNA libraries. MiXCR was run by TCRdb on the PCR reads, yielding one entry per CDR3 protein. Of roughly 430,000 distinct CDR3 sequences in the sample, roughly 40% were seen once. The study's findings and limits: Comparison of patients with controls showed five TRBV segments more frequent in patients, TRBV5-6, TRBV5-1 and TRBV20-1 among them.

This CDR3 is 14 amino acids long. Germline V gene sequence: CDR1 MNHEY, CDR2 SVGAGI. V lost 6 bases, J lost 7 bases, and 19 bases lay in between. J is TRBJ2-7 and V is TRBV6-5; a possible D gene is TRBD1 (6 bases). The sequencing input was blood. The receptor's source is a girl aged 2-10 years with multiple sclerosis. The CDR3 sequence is CASSQGPPPREQYF. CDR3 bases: TGTGCCAGCAGCCAGGGGCCCCCCCCTAGGGAGCAGTACTTC.